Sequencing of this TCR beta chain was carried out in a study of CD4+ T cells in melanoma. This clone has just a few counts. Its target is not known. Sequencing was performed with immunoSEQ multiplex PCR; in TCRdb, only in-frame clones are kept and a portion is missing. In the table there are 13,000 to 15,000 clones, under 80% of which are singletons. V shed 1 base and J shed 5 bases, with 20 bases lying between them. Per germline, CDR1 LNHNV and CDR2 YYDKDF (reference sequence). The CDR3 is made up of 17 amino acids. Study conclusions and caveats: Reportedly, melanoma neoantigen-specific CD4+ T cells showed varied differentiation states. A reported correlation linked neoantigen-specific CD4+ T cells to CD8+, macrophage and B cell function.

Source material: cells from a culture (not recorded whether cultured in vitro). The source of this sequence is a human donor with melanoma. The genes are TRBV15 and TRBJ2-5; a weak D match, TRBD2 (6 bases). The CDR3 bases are TGTGCCACCAGCAGAGGGGAGGAGACGGACGGCCGCGAGACCCAGTACTTC. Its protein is CATSRGEETDGRETQYF.